The clone carrying this TCR beta chain has a single count. The sample is drawn from a study of T cell clones after liver transplantation. Overall study context: In this trial, immunosuppression withdrawal was attempted within 2 years of liver transplant. Tolerance: complete withdrawal held at least one year, liver enzymes staying within twice normal.

Profiled with immunoSEQ multiplex PCR; TCRdb holds only in-frame clones, not every one. Of about 120,000 clones in the sample, 75% to 95% are singletons; the top ten hold around 0.83%. The CDR3 contains 12 residues. Trimming stripped 2 bases from V and 10 bases from J, with 11 bases between. The germline V gene encodes CDR1 SGHNT and CDR2 YENEEA. This chain joins TRBV11-3 and TRBJ1-1; D gene ambiguous. The sequence came from a human patient who received a liver transplant. Among the T cells, some may be from the graft donor. Material: CD4+ T cells from blood, obtained 12 months after liver transplant. DNA for the CDR3: TGTGCCAGCAGCTTACGAGGTGAGAGAGCTTTCTTT. Translated: CASSLRGERAFF.